This T cell receptor beta chain derives from a study of shared clonotypes between healthy human individuals. The sample holds one count of this clone. Its antigen remains unidentified. Relative to the germline gene, one junction end is altered; a read error may explain this. Sequenced by immunoSEQ multiplex PCR; TCRdb stores in-frame clones only, minus some. The sample holds about 600,000 clones, nearly 97% seen once. Germline CDR1 is SGHRS and CDR2 is YFSETQ. This CDR3 spans 12 amino acids. Terminally differentiated effector memory CD45RA+ cells were left out of the naive CD8 fraction, which was CD45RO-negative and positively selected for CCR7. Study-level findings and limits: A small donor pool kept down the genetic and exposure-history diversity that was represented.

This TCR derives from a woman between 25 and 40 years old in good health. This sequence joins TRBV5-1 and TRBJ2-7; TRBD2 aligns across 9 bases. Material for sequencing was naive CD8+ T cells sorted from blood. For the CDR3, the DNA is TGCGCCGGCAGACTAGCGGTCTACGAGCAGTACTTC. This encodes CAGRLAVYEQYF.